The next 26 T cell receptor beta chains were all read from a single sample in a study of blood T cell repertoires in COVID-19. Generated by immunoSEQ multiplex PCR, the TCRdb table keeps only in-frame clones and is missing some. The profile shows 150,000 to 170,000 clones, 84% of them singletons. The specimen sequenced was PBMCs or T cells enriched from blood (not recorded which). The receptor set was obtained from a man in his fifties who had recovered from COVID-19.

The rearrangement joins TRBV11-3 to TRBJ2-5; the D gene is possibly TRBD2 (5 bases). The CDR3 contains 12 residues. Germline assignment: CDR1 SGHNT and CDR2 YENEEA. Between the trimmed V and J ends, which lost 2 bases and 4 bases, there was a span of 5 bases. The CDR3 sequence is CASSLSGETQYF. CDR3 sequence (DNA): TGTGCCAGCAGCTTAAGCGGAGAGACCCAGTACTTC.

V gene TRBV12-3 or TRBV12-4 combines with J gene TRBJ2-7; 8 nucleotides line up with TRBD2. The ends lost 11 bases at V and 3 bases at J; junction bases unmatched: 9. The CDR3 contains 13 residues. In DNA, the CDR3 is TGTGCCTGTGGACTAGCCAACATCTACGAGCAGTACTTC. It translates to CACGLANIYEQYF.

V gene TRBV19 combines with J gene TRBJ2-7, with D possibly matching TRBD2 (6 bases). The V end was cut by 5 bases, the J end by 1 base, with 15 bases between. Germline V gene sequence: CDR1 LNHDA, CDR2 SQIVND (reference sequence). This CDR3 contains 15 residues. CDR3 bases: TGTGCCAGTAGTCGACGCGGGGACTCATCCTACGAGCAGTACTTC. Translation: CASSRRGDSSYEQYF.

The chain joins TRBV19 to TRBJ2-3; 8 nucleotides agree with TRBD1. Germline V gives CDR1 LNHDA, CDR2 SQIVND (reference sequence). The CDR3 runs to 14 residues. V lost 7 bases and J lost 4; bases outside the gene matches: 7. In nucleotides, the CDR3 is TGTGCCAGTAAGAACAGGGGGATGGCAGATACGCAGTATTTT. Translated, it gives CASKNRGMADTQYF.

V is TRBV10-3 and J is TRBJ2-7, with a weak D call TRBD1 (5 bases). Trimming cost V 0 bases and J 4 bases, with 19 bases left between them. CDR1 and CDR2 (germline): ENHRY, SYGVKD. This CDR3 is built from 17 residues. CDR3 region: CAISESGLGQGKYEQYF. The DNA for the CDR3 is TGTGCCATCAGTGAGTCAGGGTTGGGCCAGGGCAAGTACGAGCAGTACTTC.

The genes are TRBV5-1 and TRBJ2-1; 8 bases are a match to TRBD2. This CDR3 region has 16 residues. J lost 10 bases, V lost 3 bases, and 15 bases had no gene match. Germline V gene lookup returns CDR1 SGHRS and CDR2 YFSETQ. CDR3 DNA: TGCGCCAGCAGCTCCGGGACTAGGATGACTGGGGAGGAGCAGTTCTTC. Protein product: CASSSGTRMTGEEQFF.

This clone was seen only once. The chain carries TRBV5-1 and TRBJ1-5, with D perhaps TRBD1 (6 bases). Trimming cost V 0 bases and J 2 bases, with 12 bases left between them. CDR1 and CDR2 from the germline V gene are SGHRS and YFSETQ. The CDR3 sequence is 16 residues long. The CDR3 loop reads CASSLAGGAGNQPQHF. CDR3 coding DNA: TGCGCCAGCAGCTTGGCCGGGGGGGCCGGCAATCAGCCCCAGCATTTT.

The chain links TRBV5-8 to TRBJ2-1, with a weak D call TRBD1 (6 bases). The germline CDR1 and CDR2 sequences are SGHTS and YDEGEE. The CDR3 extends over 14 amino acids. The V end lost 0 bases, the J end lost 7 bases, and 11 bases lay between the germline ends. The CDR3, as DNA: TGTGCCAGCAGCTTGGACAGGGCTGGGAATGAGCAGTTCTTC. This codes for CASSLDRAGNEQFF.

This clone was counted only a few times. This rearrangement joins TRBV7-9 to TRBJ1-1; D uncertain. From germline, CDR1 is SEHNR and CDR2 FQNEAQ (reference sequence). The V end was cut by 1 base, the J end by 3 bases, with 9 bases between. The CDR3 sequence is 14 residues long. CDR3 residues: CASSLGQVDTEAFF. CDR3 DNA: TGTGCCAGCAGCTTAGGGCAGGTCGACACTGAAGCTTTCTTT.

The chain joins TRBV9 to TRBJ2-5; 7 bases are a match to TRBD1. In germline, CDR1 is SGDLS, CDR2 YYNGEE. The CDR3 is 15 residues long. The ends lost 0 bases at V and 2 bases at J; junction bases unmatched: 4. CDR3 residues: CASSVATGPQETQYF. The CDR3 DNA follows: TGTGCCAGCAGCGTAGCGACAGGGCCGCAAGAGACCCAGTACTTC. Together with reference TRBV9 and TRBJ2-5, the CDR3 gives the full variable domain: DSGVTQTPKHLITATGQRVTLRCSPRSGDLSVYWYQQSLDQGLQFLIQYYNGEERAKGNILERFSAQQFPDLHSELNLSSLELGDSALYFCASSVATGPQETQYFGPGTRLLVL.

The rearrangement uses TRBV29-1 and TRBJ2-1; the D gene is possibly TRBD2 (5 bases). The CDR3 has 13 residues. V was pared by 7 bases and J by 8 bases, with 18 bases between. The V gene's germline CDR1 is SQVTM and CDR2 ANQGSEA. The CDR3 nucleotides read TGCAGCGCCCGCCGGGGTCTCCAGGATGAGCAGTTCTTC. Protein: CSARRGLQDEQFF.

V is TRBV2 and J is TRBJ1-2; tentative D call: TRBD1 (5 bases). This CDR3 comprises 19 residues. V shed 3 bases and J shed 2 bases, with 25 bases lying between them. Germline-derived CDR1 and CDR2 are SNHLY and FYNNEI. CDR3: CASSDPLQAEGATNYGYTF. CDR3 DNA sequence: TGTGCCAGCAGTGACCCTCTCCAAGCCGAAGGGGCGACCAACTATGGCTACACCTTC.

The chain joins TRBV2 to TRBJ1-2; TRBD1 agrees at 9 bases. The CDR3 extends over 18 amino acids. The germline V gene has CDR1 SNHLY and CDR2 FYNNEI. The ends lost 6 bases at V and 11 bases at J; junction bases unmatched: 25. CDR3 sequence reads: CASSLARDRESLTFGYTF. The CDR3 nucleotides read TGTGCCAGCAGCCTAGCCCGGGACAGGGAGTCACTAACCTTCGGGTACACCTTC.

The rearrangement uses TRBV3-1 (or the pseudogene TRBV3-2) and TRBJ1-2; D is perhaps TRBD1 (5 bases). V was shortened by 1 base and J by 4 bases, with 16 bases between the two germline ends. CDR1 is LGHDT and CDR2 is YNNKEL in the germline V gene (reference sequence). This CDR3 has 16 amino acids. As DNA, the CDR3 is TGTGCCAGCAGCCAAGGGGTGCCAGGGTTTGGCTATGGCTACACCTTC. Its protein product is CASSQGVPGFGYGYTF.

V gene TRBV9 combines with J gene TRBJ1-3; maybe TRBD1 (5 bases). This CDR3 spans 14 amino acids. The germline V gene has CDR1 SGDLS and CDR2 YYNGEE. Trimming took off 0 bases at V and 13 bases at J, with 17 bases between the two ends. CDR3 region: CASSVGALTGAIYF. DNA of the CDR3: TGTGCCAGCAGCGTAGGGGCCCTCACTGGGGCTATATATTTT.

The chain joins TRBV6-2 or TRBV6-3 to TRBJ2-5; D possibly corresponds to TRBD1 (6 bases). The CDR3 is 16 amino acids. The V end was cut by 5 bases, the J end by 5 bases, with 21 bases between. Germline V gene sequence: CDR1 MNHEY, CDR2 SVGEGT. The CDR3 is CASSKPILDRWETQYF. The CDR3 nucleotides read TGTGCCAGCAGTAAACCGATCCTTGACAGGTGGGAGACCCAGTACTTC.

This clone was seen only a few times. V gene TRBV6-5 combines with J gene TRBJ1-3, with 9 bases identical to TRBD1. Germline CDR1 reads MNHEY; CDR2 reads SVGAGI. This CDR3 spans 14 amino acids. V shed 6 bases, J shed 2 bases, and the junction held 2 bases outside the gene matches. The CDR3 nucleotides are TGTGCCAGCAGACGGACAGGGGCTGGAAACACCATATATTTT. Amino acids: CASRRTGAGNTIYF.

The gene calls are TRBV12-3 or TRBV12-4 and TRBJ2-7; 8 nucleotides align to TRBD2. The CDR3 is 13 residues long. After removal of 5 bases from V and 5 bases from J, the junction contained 5 bases not matched to a gene. CDR3 amino acids: CASSRRTSHEQYF. CDR3 nucleotides: TGTGCCAGCAGTCGGCGGACTAGCCACGAGCAGTACTTC.

This chain connects TRBV19 to TRBJ1-3, with D maybe TRBD1 (6 bases). V shed 3 bases and J shed 0 bases, with 6 bases lying between them. The CDR3 is made up of 14 amino acids. CDR1 and CDR2 (germline): LNHDA, SQIVND (reference sequence). The CDR3 DNA reads as TGTGCCAGTAGTATGGACAGCTCTGGAAACACCATATATTTT. It encodes CASSMDSSGNTIYF.

The chain couples TRBV18 to TRBJ1-1; D may be TRBD1 (5 bases). Trimming shortened V by 1 base and J by 6 bases, and 9 bases separated the two germline ends. The length of the CDR3 is 13 residues. Germline values: CDR1 KGHSH, CDR2 LQKENI. This chain's CDR3 is CASSPRQPAEAFF. DNA of the CDR3: TGTGCCAGCTCACCACGACAGCCCGCTGAAGCTTTCTTT.

This chain connects TRBV27 to TRBJ2-7, with 8 bases identical to TRBD1. CDR1 and CDR2 from the germline V gene are MNHEY and SMNVEV (reference sequence). The CDR3 loop spans 15 amino acids. The V segment lost 5 bases and the J segment 4 bases; nucleotides outside the gene matches: 10. CDR3 in DNA: TGTGCCAGCAGTGCCCGGACAGGGCTGGGTTACGAGCAGTACTTC. Its protein product is CASSARTGLGYEQYF.

The rearrangement uses TRBV14 and TRBJ2-7; tentatively, D is TRBD1 (5 bases). Trimming left V 4 bases short and J 3 bases short, with 10 bases between. There are 13 residues in the CDR3. Germline assignment: CDR1 SGHDN and CDR2 FVKESK. Written as DNA, the CDR3 is TGTGCCAGCAGCCCCAGGGCTTTCTACGAGCAGTACTTC. Translating gives CASSPRAFYEQYF.

The CDR3 region has the DNA TGTGCCAGCAGCTTAGGACTCCAGCTATCCGGAAACACCATATATTTT. It specifies CASSLGLQLSGNTIYF. The chain uses TRBV11-2 and TRBJ1-3; D unclear. The CDR3 sequence is 16 residues long. Trimming took off 1 base at V and 4 bases at J, with 14 bases between the two ends. CDR1 and CDR2 (germline): SGHAT, FQNNGV. The variable domain in full, with the rest retrieved from reference TRBV11-2 and TRBJ1-3, is EAGVAQSPRYKIIEKRQSVAFWCNPISGHATLYWYQQILGQGPKLLIQFQNNGVVDDSQLPKDRFSAERLKGVDSTLKIQPAKLEDSAVYLCASSLGLQLSGNTIYFGEGSWLTVV.

The chain carries TRBV3-1 (or the pseudogene TRBV3-2) and TRBJ2-5; D uncertain. CDR1 and CDR2 from the germline V gene are LGHDT and YNNKEL (reference sequence). Trimming removed 2 bases at V and 6 bases at J, with 10 bases between. The CDR3 extends over 13 amino acids. The CDR3 bases are TGTGCCAGCAGCCAACGGCCCGACAAGACCCAGTACTTC. Translating it yields CASSQRPDKTQYF.

The chain has TRBV15 and TRBJ1-1, with a possible D match to TRBD1 (5 bases). V lost 0 bases and J lost 1, with 9 bases in between. The germline V gene encodes CDR1 LNHNV and CDR2 YYDKDF (reference sequence). The CDR3 totals 15 residues. CDR3 in DNA: TGTGCCACCAGCAGAGATCTCACAGGGAACACTGAAGCTTTCTTT. Translated: CATSRDLTGNTEAFF. Using reference TRBV15 and TRBJ1-1 for the parts outside the CDR3, the full variable domain is DAMVIQNPRYQVTQFGKPVTLSCSQTLNHNVMYWYQQKSSQAPKLLFHYYDKDFNNEADTPDNFQSRRPNTSFCFLDIRSPGLGDTAMYLCATSRDLTGNTEAFFGQGTRLTVV.

This rearrangement joins TRBV7-9 to TRBJ1-1; 8 bases fit TRBD1. This CDR3 has 14 residues. Germline V CDR1 and CDR2: SEHNR, FQNEAQ (reference sequence). Germline trimming cut 3 bases from V and 5 bases from J; bases unmatched to any gene: 5. In DNA form, the CDR3 reads TGTGCCAGCAGCTTGCAGGACAGGGAGACTGAAGCTTTCTTT. Encoded protein: CASSLQDRETEAFF.